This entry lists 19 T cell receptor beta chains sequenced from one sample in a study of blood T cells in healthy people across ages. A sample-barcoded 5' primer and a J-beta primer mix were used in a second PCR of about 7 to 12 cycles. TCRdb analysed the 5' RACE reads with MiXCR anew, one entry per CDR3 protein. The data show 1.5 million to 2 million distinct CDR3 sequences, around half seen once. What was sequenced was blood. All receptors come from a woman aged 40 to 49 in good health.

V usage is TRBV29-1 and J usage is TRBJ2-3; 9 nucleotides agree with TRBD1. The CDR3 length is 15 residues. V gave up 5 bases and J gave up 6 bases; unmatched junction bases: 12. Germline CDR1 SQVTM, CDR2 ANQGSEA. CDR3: CSVLGDRDDADTQYF. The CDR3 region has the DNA TGCAGCGTTCTGGGGGACAGGGATGATGCGGATACGCAGTATTTT.

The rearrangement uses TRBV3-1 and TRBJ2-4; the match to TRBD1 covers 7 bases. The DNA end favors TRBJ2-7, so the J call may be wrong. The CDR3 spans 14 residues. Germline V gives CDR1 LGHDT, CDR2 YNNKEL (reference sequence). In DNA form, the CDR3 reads TGTGCCAGCAGCCAAAACAGGGGACGGGGCGAGCAGTACTTC. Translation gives CASSQNRGRGEQYF.

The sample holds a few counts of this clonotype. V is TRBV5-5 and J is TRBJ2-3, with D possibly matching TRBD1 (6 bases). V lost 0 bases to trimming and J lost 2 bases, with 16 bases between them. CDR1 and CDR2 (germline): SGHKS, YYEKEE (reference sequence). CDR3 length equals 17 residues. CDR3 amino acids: CASSLVGHLKSTDTQYF. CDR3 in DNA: TGTGCCAGCAGCTTGGTGGGACATCTCAAATCCACAGATACGCAGTATTTT.

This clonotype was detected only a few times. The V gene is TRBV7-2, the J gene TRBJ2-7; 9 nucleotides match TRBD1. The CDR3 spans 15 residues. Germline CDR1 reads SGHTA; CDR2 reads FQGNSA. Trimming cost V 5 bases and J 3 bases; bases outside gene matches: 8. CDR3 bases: TGTGCCAGCAGCCTGGACAGGGGAGAGTTCTACGAGCAGTACTTC. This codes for CASSLDRGEFYEQYF.

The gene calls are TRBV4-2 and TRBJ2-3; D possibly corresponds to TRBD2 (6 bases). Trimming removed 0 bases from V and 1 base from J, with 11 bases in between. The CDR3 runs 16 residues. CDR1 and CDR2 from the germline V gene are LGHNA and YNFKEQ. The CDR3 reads CASSQELAIGTDTQYF. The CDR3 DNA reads TGTGCCAGCAGCCAAGAGCTAGCGATCGGCACAGATACGCAGTATTTT.

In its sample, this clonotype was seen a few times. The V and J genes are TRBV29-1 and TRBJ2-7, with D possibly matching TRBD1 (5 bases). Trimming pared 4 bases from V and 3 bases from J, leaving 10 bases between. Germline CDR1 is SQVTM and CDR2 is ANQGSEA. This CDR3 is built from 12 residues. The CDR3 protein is CSVGLTVYEQYF. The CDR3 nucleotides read TGCAGCGTTGGGCTGACAGTCTACGAGCAGTACTTC.

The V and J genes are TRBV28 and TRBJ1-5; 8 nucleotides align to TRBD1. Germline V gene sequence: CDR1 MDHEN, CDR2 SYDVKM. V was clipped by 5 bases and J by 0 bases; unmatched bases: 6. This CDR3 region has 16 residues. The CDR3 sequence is CASSVGTGNSNQPQHF. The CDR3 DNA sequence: TGTGCCAGCAGTGTTGGGACAGGCAATAGCAATCAGCCCCAGCATTTT.

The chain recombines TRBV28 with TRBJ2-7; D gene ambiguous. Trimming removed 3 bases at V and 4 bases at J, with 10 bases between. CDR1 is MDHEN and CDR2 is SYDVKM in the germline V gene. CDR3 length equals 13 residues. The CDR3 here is CASSFRFNYEQYF. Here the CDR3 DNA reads TGTGCCAGCAGTTTCCGTTTCAATTACGAGCAGTACTTC.

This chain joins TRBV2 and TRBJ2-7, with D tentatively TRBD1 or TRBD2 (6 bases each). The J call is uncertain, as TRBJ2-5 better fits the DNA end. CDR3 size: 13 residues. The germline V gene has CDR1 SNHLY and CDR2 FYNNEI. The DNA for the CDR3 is TGTGCCAGCATGGGGGGCCGGGGGGAGACCCAGTACTTC. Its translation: CASMGGRGETQYF.

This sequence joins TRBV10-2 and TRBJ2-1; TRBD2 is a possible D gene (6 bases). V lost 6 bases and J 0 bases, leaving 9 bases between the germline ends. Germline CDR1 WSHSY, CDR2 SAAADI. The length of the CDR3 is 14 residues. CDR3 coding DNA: TGCGCCAGCAGGGGGGGATTCTCCTACAATGAGCAGTTCTTC. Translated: CASRGGFSYNEQFF.

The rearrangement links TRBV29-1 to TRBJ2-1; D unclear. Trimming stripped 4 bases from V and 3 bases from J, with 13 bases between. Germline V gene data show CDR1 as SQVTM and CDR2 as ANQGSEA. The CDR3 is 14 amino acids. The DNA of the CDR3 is TGCAGCGTTGGTCTCCATGGCCTCTACAATGAGCAGTTCTTC. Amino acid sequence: CSVGLHGLYNEQFF.

This CDR3 is CSVEVGNSGQPQHF. The DNA for the CDR3 is TGCAGCGTTGAAGTAGGGAACTCAGGTCAGCCCCAGCATTTT. The chain couples TRBV29-1 to TRBJ1-5; no reliable D call. The CDR3 is 14 amino acids. Germline CDR1 and CDR2: SQVTM and ANQGSEA. V lost 1 base and J 6 bases, leaving 13 bases between the germline ends.

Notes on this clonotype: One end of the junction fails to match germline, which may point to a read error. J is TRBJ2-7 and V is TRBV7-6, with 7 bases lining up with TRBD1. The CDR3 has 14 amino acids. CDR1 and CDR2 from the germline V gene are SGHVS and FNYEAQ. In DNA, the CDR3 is TGTGCCAGCAGCTCGACAGGGTTTGAATACGGGCAGTACTTC. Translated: CASSSTGFEYGQYF.

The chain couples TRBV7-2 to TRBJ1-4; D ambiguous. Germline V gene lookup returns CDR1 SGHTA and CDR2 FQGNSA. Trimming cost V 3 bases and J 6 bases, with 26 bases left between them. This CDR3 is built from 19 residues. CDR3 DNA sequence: TGTGCCAGCAGCTTTATTGCGTTTCCTTCGGCATCGTTTGATGAAAAACTGTTTTTT. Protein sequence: CASSFIAFPSASFDEKLFF.

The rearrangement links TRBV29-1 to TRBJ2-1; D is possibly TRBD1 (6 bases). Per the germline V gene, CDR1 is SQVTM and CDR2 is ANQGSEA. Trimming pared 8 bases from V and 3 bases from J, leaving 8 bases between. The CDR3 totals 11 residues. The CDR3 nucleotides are TGCAGCCACAGGGACTACAATGAGCAGTTCTTC. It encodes CSHRDYNEQFF.

The chain's CDR3 is CASSLAPKDRGLADTQYF. The CDR3 DNA sequence: TGTGCCAGCAGCTTAGCCCCCAAGGACAGGGGGCTCGCAGATACGCAGTATTTT. The V and J genes are TRBV7-9 and TRBJ2-3; 11 nucleotides match TRBD1. Per germline, CDR1 SEHNR and CDR2 FQNEAQ (reference sequence). This CDR3 comprises 18 residues. J was trimmed by 4 bases and V by 0 bases; bases with no gene match: 9.

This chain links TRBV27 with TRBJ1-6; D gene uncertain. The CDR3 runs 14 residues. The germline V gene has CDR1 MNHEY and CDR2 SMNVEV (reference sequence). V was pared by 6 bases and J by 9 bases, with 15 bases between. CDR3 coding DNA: TGTGCCAGCAGCGAAAGGACGACATTTTCACCCCTCCACTTT. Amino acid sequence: CASSERTTFSPLHF.

CDR3 DNA: TGTGCCAGCCAGGAGGGAGGGGAAGAGACCCAGTACTTC. Residues: CASQEGGEETQYF. This chain links TRBV7-9 with TRBJ2-5; TRBD2 agrees at 7 bases. Germline trimming cut 8 bases from V and 3 bases from J; bases unmatched to any gene: 6. CDR1 and CDR2 (germline): SEHNR, FQNEAQ (reference sequence). CDR3 length: 13 amino acids. The full variable domain, its missing parts supplied by reference TRBV7-9 and TRBJ2-5, is DTGVSQNPRHKITKRGQNVTFRCDPISEHNRLYWYRQTLGQGPEFLTYFQNEAQLEKSRLLSDRFSAERPKGSFSTLEIQRTEQGDSAMYLCASQEGGEETQYFGPGTRLLVL.

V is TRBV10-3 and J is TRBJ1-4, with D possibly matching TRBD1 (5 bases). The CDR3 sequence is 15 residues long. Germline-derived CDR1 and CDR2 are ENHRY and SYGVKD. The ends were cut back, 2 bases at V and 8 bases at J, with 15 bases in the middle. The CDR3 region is CAISEPGTVGEKLFF. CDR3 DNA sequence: TGTGCCATCAGTGAGCCAGGGACTGTCGGGGAAAAACTGTTTTTT.